A selection of T cell receptor beta chains follows, all from one sample in a study of blood T cell repertoires in COVID-19. Profiled with immunoSEQ multiplex PCR; TCRdb holds only in-frame clones, not every one. The sample consists of some 320,000 clones, about 91% of them appearing once. Sequences were obtained from peripheral blood. Receptor source: a woman in her twenties or thirties who had recovered from COVID-19. CDR3s include the opening cysteine and the closing phenylalanine or tryptophan. The order of the fields is clone size, V gene, D gene, J gene, CDR3 protein, CDR3 DNA. D genes are given only for firm matches. Size values are once, few and many counts, or a class for expanded clones, and some rows have none.

-,TRBV28,TRBD1,TRBJ1-5,CASNPYSQGEGNQPQHF,TGTGCCAGCAACCCGTATAGCCAGGGGGAGGGCAATCAGCCCCAGCATTTT
-,TRBV20-1,-,TRBJ2-7,CSASRTAHEQYF,TGCAGTGCTAGTAGGACAGCCCACGAGCAGTACTTC
-,TRBV19,-,TRBJ1-5,CASRATGSNQPQHF,TGTGCCAGTAGGGCCACAGGTAGCAATCAGCCCCAGCATTTT
few,TRBV7-9,TRBD1,TRBJ1-1,CASIMEGTGKNAFF,TGTGCCAGCATCATGGAGGGGACAGGGAAGAACGCTTTCTTT
few,TRBV5-1,-,TRBJ1-2,CASSLESTNYGYTF,TGCGCCAGCAGCCTCGAAAGCACTAACTATGGCTACACCTTC
-,TRBV20-1,TRBD1,TRBJ2-1,CSAGRGNEQFF,TGCAGTGCTGGCAGGGGGAATGAGCAGTTCTTC
-,TRBV11-2,-,TRBJ2-5,CASSESRVQETQYF,TGTGCCAGCAGCGAATCCCGCGTACAAGAGACCCAGTACTTC
-,TRBV11-3,TRBD1,TRBJ1-5,CASSSRPVGDRDRGNQPQHF,TGTGCCAGCAGCTCTCGTCCGGTCGGGGACAGGGATCGGGGCAATCAGCCCCAGCATTTT
-,TRBV28,-,TRBJ2-7,CASSIYYEQYF,TGTGCCAGCAGTATCTACTACGAGCAGTACTTC
-,TRBV7-9,TRBD2,TRBJ2-1,CASSGRLAGDLDEQFF,TGTGCCAGCAGCGGACGACTAGCGGGGGACCTGGATGAGCAGTTCTTC
-,TRBV29-1,-,TRBJ1-2,CSALQGPLYGYTF,TGCAGCGCCCTACAGGGTCCCCTATATGGCTACACCTTC
few,TRBV28,-,TRBJ1-5,CASSLSRSVYSNQPQHF,TGTGCCAGCAGTTTATCCCGCAGCGTCTATAGCAATCAGCCCCAGCATTTT
-,TRBV2,-,TRBJ2-2,CASSVSYTGELFF,TGTGCCAGCAGTGTATCGTACACCGGGGAGCTGTTTTTT
-,TRBV6-1,-,TRBJ2-1,CASSEGTGYSNEQFF,TGTGCCAGCAGTGAAGGAACAGGCTACTCTAATGAGCAGTTCTTC
-,TRBV5-8,-,TRBJ1-2,CASSLDQTSRAGAGGYTF,TGTGCCAGCAGCTTGGATCAGACATCTCGGGCAGGGGCGGGTGGCTACACCTTC
-,TRBV9,TRBD2,TRBJ2-3,CASSVPGGGASDTQYF,TGTGCCAGCAGCGTCCCCGGCGGGGGAGCGTCAGATACGCAGTATTTT
-,TRBV19,TRBD1,TRBJ1-5,CASSIVHRGRGNQPQHF,TGTGCCAGTAGTATAGTCCACAGGGGAAGGGGCAATCAGCCCCAGCATTTT
-,TRBV6-1,-,TRBJ2-7,CASSEWGQTIYEQYF,TGTGCCAGCAGTGAATGGGGACAAACTATTTACGAGCAGTACTTC
-,TRBV5-1,TRBD1,TRBJ2-7,CASSSGTAVTLEQYF,TGCGCCAGCAGCTCCGGGACAGCGGTAACCCTCGAGCAGTACTTC
-,TRBV5-4,TRBD1,TRBJ2-3,CASSLGDRVPDTQYF,TGTGCCAGCAGCTTGGGGGACAGAGTCCCAGATACGCAGTATTTT
-,TRBV5-5,TRBD2,TRBJ2-1,CASRGAGENNEQFF,TGTGCCAGCAGAGGGGCGGGGGAGAACAATGAGCAGTTCTTC
-,TRBV3-1/TRBV3-2,-,TRBJ1-1,CASSLGGVRSGAEAFF,TGTGCCAGCTCCCTTGGGGGCGTTAGGAGCGGGGCTGAAGCTTTCTTT
-,TRBV6-5,-,TRBJ1-4,CASSEGWGVGEKLFF,TGTGCCAGCTCCGAAGGTTGGGGGGTGGGTGAAAAACTGTTTTTT
-,TRBV3-1/TRBV3-2,TRBD1,TRBJ1-2,CASSQEVGQGVGYTF,TGTGCCAGCAGCCAAGAGGTGGGACAGGGGGTTGGCTACACCTTC
-,TRBV15,-,TRBJ1-6,CATSRDAGVSPLHF,TGTGCCACCAGCAGAGATGCAGGGGTTTCACCCCTCCACTTT
few,TRBV7-9,-,TRBJ2-5,CASSLVGWRGQETQYF,TGTGCCAGCAGCTTAGTTGGCTGGAGGGGCCAAGAGACCCAGTACTTC
-,TRBV7-3,-,TRBJ1-1,CASSLSGKGEAFF,TGTGCCAGCAGCTTAAGCGGGAAAGGGGAAGCTTTCTTT
-,TRBV2,TRBD2,TRBJ2-1,CASSEVRLAVYNEQFF,TGTGCCAGCAGTGAAGTAAGGCTAGCGGTCTACAATGAGCAGTTCTTC
-,TRBV19,TRBD1,TRBJ2-7,CASSIRDRGPHEQYF,TGTGCCAGTAGTATAAGGGACAGGGGGCCTCACGAGCAGTACTTC
-,TRBV2,-,TRBJ1-4,CASSELEAEKLFF,TGTGCCAGCAGTGAACTGGAGGCCGAAAAACTGTTTTTT
-,TRBV7-3,-,TRBJ2-1,CASSPAGFDEQFF,TGTGCCAGCAGCCCTGCAGGGTTCGATGAGCAGTTCTTC
-,TRBV6-5,TRBD2,TRBJ2-7,CASRATSGGGEQYF,TGTGCCAGCAGAGCCACTAGCGGGGGAGGCGAGCAGTACTTC
once,TRBV4-2,-,TRBJ1-5,CASSRVQGQVNQPQHF,TGTGCCAGCAGCCGAGTCCAGGGGCAAGTCAATCAGCCCCAGCATTTT
-,TRBV18,TRBD1,TRBJ2-2,CASSPRTGGTGELFF,TGTGCCAGCTCACCACGGACAGGGGGAACCGGGGAGCTGTTTTTT
-,TRBV5-1,TRBD1,TRBJ2-3,CASSSRTGGTDTQYF,TGCGCCAGCAGCTCACGGACAGGGGGCACAGATACGCAGTATTTT
-,TRBV5-1,-,TRBJ1-1,CASSLAQGRDTEAFF,TGCGCCAGCAGCTTAGCACAGGGTCGCGACACTGAAGCTTTCTTT
-,TRBV12-3/TRBV12-4,-,TRBJ2-4,CASSSGNIQYF,TGTGCCAGCAGTTCGGGAAACATTCAGTACTTC
-,TRBV30,TRBD2,TRBJ2-5,CAWSFSGIQETQYF,TGTGCCTGGAGCTTTAGCGGGATCCAAGAGACCCAGTACTTC
-,TRBV4-2,-,TRBJ2-5,CASSQVSGGTGQETQYF,TGTGCCAGCAGCCAAGTCAGCGGTGGTACGGGCCAAGAGACCCAGTACTTC
-,TRBV19,-,TRBJ2-5,CASSITGRETQYF,TGTGCCAGTAGTATAACGGGGAGGGAGACCCAGTACTTC
-,TRBV15,-,TRBJ1-6,CATSRKATGNSPLHF,TGTGCCACCAGCAGAAAGGCCACGGGGAATTCACCCCTCCACTTT
many,TRBV19,-,TRBJ1-2,CASSWTSYGYTF,TGTGCCAGTAGTTGGACATCGTATGGCTACACCTTC
-,TRBV3-1/TRBV3-2,TRBD1,TRBJ1-6,CASSQGADRGPGSPLHF,TGTGCCAGCAGCCAAGGAGCTGACAGGGGGCCGGGCTCACCCCTCCACTTT
-,TRBV18,TRBD1,TRBJ2-3,CASSPGQGVNTQYF,TGTGCCAGCTCACCAGGACAGGGGGTAAATACGCAGTATTTT
-,TRBV5-4,-,TRBJ2-5,CASSLAPGVQETQYF,TGTGCCAGCAGCTTGGCTCCAGGGGTTCAAGAGACCCAGTACTTC
once,TRBV19,-,TRBJ2-2,CASSDFTGELFF,TGTGCCAGTAGTGACTTCACCGGGGAGCTGTTTTTT
-,TRBV5-1,-,TRBJ2-1,CASSFSSEQFF,TGCGCCAGCAGCTTCTCTAGCGAGCAGTTCTTC
-,TRBV18,-,TRBJ2-2,CASSPPGGANTGELFF,TGTGCCAGCTCACCACCAGGGGGAGCGAACACCGGGGAGCTGTTTTTT
-,TRBV5-5,-,TRBJ2-5,CASTLSGPSETQYF,TGTGCCAGCACCCTTAGCGGTCCGTCAGAGACCCAGTACTTC
-,TRBV5-4,TRBD1,TRBJ1-2,CASTKDRTYLEGGYTF,TGTGCCAGCACCAAGGACAGGACCTACCTCGAGGGTGGCTACACCTTC
few,TRBV6-2/TRBV6-3,-,TRBJ1-6,CASSLIRQVASPLHF,TGTGCCAGCAGTTTGATCAGACAGGTCGCTTCACCCCTCCACTTT